The clone carrying this TCR beta chain was recorded at least ten times. TCRdb reanalysed the 5' RACE reads using MiXCR and keeps one entry per CDR3 protein. This table holds 150,000 to 200,000 distinct CDR3 sequences, 11% found once. The data belong to a study of CD8 T cells in ankylosing spondylitis. The receptor's source is a male donor with ankylosing spondylitis or in good health (not recorded which). The sequencing input was blood, either unsorted or a sorted T cell fraction (not recorded which).

The CDR3 DNA follows: TGTGCCAGCAGTTTGACCGGGACGAAATACCATGAGCAGTTCTTC. It codes for CASSLTGTKYHEQFF. V is TRBV27 and J is TRBJ2-1, with D possibly being TRBD1 or TRBD2 (5 bases each). Per the germline V gene, CDR1 is MNHEY and CDR2 is SMNVEV (reference sequence). V was trimmed by 3 bases and J by 8 bases, leaving 17 bases between them. CDR3 length: 15 residues.